The source of this T cell receptor (beta chain) is a study of cytomegalovirus exposure and HLA in healthy donors. PCR primers comprised 60 Vbeta and 13 Jbeta primers. Repertoires were generated with immunoSEQ multiplex PCR, while TCRdb's copy carries only in-frame clones and drops some. The sample holds about 130,000 clones, around three quarters seen once. The germline V and J ends were trimmed by 1 base and 10 bases, with 14 bases remaining between them. The germline CDR1 and CDR2 sequences are LGHNA and YSLEER. The CDR3 has 14 residues. The J gene is TRBJ2-1, the V gene TRBV4-3; a weak D match, TRBD2 (6 bases). Sequenced input: PBMCs. This TCR derives from a woman in her fifties or sixties in good health and CMV-seronegative. The CDR3 is CASSQVGREGEQFF. CDR3 in DNA: TGCGCCAGCAGCCAAGTCGGGAGAGAGGGCGAGCAGTTCTTC.